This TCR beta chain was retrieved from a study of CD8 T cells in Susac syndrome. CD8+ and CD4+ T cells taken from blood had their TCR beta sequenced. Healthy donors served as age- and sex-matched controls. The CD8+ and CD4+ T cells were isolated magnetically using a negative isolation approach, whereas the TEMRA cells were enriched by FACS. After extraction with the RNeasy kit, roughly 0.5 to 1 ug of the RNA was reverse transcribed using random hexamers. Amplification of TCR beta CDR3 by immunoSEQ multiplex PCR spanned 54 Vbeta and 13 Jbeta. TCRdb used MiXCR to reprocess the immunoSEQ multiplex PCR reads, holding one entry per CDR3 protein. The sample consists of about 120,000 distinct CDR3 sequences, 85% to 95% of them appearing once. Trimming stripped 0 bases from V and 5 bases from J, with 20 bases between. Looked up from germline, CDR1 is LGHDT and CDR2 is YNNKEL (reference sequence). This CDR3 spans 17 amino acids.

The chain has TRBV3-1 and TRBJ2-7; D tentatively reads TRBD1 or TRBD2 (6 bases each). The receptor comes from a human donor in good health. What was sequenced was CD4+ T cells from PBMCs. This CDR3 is CASSQDPLGGWLDEQYF. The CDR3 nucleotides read TGTGCCAGCAGCCAAGACCCTCTAGGGGGGTGGTTAGACGAGCAGTACTTC.